Listed below are T cell receptor beta chains from one sample, sequenced in a study of metastatic and nonmetastatic thyroid tumors. TCRdb reprocessed the PCR reads via MiXCR. Among some 11,000 clones listed, roughly 30% were seen once. Sequencing was performed on tumor tissue. The receptor source for this set is a female donor with papillary thyroid cancer or a benign thyroid nodule (not recorded which). Some clones in this sample may be carry-over from other donors' samples. Both conserved end residues are trimmed from each CDR3. The D gene is left open where the match is weak.

>TRBV27|TRBD2
ASSLGGTMGSYNEQF
>TRBV6-8|-
ASKIKEAF
>TRBV3-1|TRBD2
AAGTSGRATDTQY
>TRBV11-2|-
ASSLVWGREQETQY
>TRBV27|TRBD2
ASSLLAGVPYEQY
>TRBV12-3/TRBV12-4|TRBD1
ASRTGEYYGYT
>TRBV28|TRBD2
ASSLAGLAGANTGELF
>TRBV3-1|-
ASSPQVSNYGYT
>TRBV6-1|TRBD1
ASSVDRGEKLF
>TRBV5-4|-
ASSLYSRNEQF
>TRBV7-2|-
ASSLYSPNTEAF
>TRBV2|-
ASSERTYEQY
>TRBV3-1|-
ASSHHRDCGYGYT
>TRBV2|-
ASSEGETSNEQY
>TRBV11-2|TRBD2
ASSLKSGGAGVSGTQY
>TRBV4-1|-
ASSQGGAPGYT